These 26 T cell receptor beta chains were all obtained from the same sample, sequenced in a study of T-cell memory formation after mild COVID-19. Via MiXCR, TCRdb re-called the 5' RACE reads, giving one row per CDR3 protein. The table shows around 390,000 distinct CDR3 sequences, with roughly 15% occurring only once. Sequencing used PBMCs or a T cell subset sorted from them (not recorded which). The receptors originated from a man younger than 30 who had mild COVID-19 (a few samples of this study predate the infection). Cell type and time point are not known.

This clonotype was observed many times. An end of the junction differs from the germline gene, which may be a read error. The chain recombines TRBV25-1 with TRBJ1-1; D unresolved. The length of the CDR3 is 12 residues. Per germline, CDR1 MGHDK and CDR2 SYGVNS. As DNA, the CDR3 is TGTGCCAGCAGTGAACCTTGGGAGCCGAGTATCTTT. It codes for CASSEPWEPSIF.

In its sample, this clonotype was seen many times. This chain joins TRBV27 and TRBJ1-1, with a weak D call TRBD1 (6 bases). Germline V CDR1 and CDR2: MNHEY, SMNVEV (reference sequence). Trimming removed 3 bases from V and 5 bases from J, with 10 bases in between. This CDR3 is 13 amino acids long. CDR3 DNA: TGTGCCAGCAGTTTTGGAGGGGGGACTGAAGCTTTCTTT. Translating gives CASSFGGGTEAFF.

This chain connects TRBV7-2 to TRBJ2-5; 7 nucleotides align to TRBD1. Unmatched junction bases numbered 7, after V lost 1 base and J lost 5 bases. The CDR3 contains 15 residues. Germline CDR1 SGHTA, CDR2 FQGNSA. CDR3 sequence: CASSLGSRGLETQYF. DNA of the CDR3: TGTGCCAGCAGCTTAGGAAGCAGGGGGTTGGAGACCCAGTACTTC.

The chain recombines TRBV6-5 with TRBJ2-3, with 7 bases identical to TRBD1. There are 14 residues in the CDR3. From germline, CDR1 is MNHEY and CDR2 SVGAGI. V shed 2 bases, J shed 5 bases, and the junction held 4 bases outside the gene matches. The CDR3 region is CASSYRGQGDTQYF. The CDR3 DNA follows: TGTGCCAGCAGTTACAGGGGGCAGGGAGATACGCAGTATTTT.

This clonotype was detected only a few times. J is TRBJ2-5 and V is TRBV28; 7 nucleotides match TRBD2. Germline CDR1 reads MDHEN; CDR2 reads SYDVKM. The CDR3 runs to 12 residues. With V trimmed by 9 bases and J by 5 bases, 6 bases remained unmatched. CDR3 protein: CASGRGGETQYF. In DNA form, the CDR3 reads TGTGCCAGTGGGAGGGGAGGCGAGACCCAGTACTTC.

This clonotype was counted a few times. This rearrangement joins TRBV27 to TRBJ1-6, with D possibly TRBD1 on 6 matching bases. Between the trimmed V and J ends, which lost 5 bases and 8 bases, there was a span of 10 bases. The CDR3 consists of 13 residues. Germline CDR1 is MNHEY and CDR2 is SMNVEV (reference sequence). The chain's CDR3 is CASSHRDYSPLHF. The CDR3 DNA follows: TGTGCCAGCAGTCACAGGGATTATTCACCCCTCCACTTT.

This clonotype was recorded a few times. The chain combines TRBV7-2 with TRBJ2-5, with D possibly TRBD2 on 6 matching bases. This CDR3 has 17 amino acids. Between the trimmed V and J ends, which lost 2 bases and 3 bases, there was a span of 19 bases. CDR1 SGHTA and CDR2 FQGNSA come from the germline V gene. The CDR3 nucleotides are TGTGCCAGCAGCTTATTCGGAGTTCCGGGCGGGGAAGAGACCCAGTACTTC. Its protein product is CASSLFGVPGGEETQYF.

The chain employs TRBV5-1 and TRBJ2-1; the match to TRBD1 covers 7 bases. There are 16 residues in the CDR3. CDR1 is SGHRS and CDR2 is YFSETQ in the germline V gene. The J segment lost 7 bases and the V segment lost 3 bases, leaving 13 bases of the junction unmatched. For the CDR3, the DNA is TGCGCCAGCAGCTCCTACCGGGACAGAGTTCCGAATGAGCAGTTCTTC. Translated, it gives CASSSYRDRVPNEQFF.

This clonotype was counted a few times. Here the CDR3 reads CASSLGSGGTNYEQFF. The CDR3 DNA reads TGTGCCAGCAGCTTAGGGTCGGGGGGGACGAACTATGAGCAGTTCTTC. This sequence joins TRBV7-9 and TRBJ2-1; 8 nucleotides align to TRBD2. The CDR3 has 16 amino acids. Germline V gene lookup returns CDR1 SEHNR and CDR2 FQNEAQ (reference sequence). The V segment lost 1 base and the J segment 8 bases; nucleotides outside the gene matches: 10. The entire variable domain, with the rest obtained from reference TRBV7-9 and TRBJ2-1, is as follows: DTGVSQNPRHKITKRGQNVTFRCDPISEHNRLYWYRQTLGQGPEFLTYFQNEAQLEKSRLLSDRFSAERPKGSFSTLEIQRTEQGDSAMYLCASSLGSGGTNYEQFFGPGTRLTVL.

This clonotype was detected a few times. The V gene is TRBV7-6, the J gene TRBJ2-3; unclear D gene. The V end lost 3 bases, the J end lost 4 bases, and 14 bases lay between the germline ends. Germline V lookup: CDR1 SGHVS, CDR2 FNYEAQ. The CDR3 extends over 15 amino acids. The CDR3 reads CASSLPARGADTQYF. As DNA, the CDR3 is TGTGCCAGCAGCTTGCCCGCTCGTGGCGCAGATACGCAGTATTTT.

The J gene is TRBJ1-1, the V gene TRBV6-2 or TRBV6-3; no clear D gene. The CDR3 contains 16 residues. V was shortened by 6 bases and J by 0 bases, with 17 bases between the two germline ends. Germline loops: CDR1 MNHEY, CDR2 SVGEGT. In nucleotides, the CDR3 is TGTGCCAGCAGCCCCGGGAGGGCGGTGTTGAACACTGAAGCTTTCTTT. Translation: CASSPGRAVLNTEAFF.

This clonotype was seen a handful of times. CDR3 protein: CASSQDAVFMGYTF. The CDR3 nucleotides read TGCGCCAGCAGCCAAGATGCAGTATTCATGGGATACACCTTC. The V gene is TRBV4-1, the J gene TRBJ1-2; no reliable D call. Germline loops: CDR1 MGHRA, CDR2 YSYEKL. V lost 0 bases and J lost 11, with 16 bases in between. This CDR3 has 14 residues.

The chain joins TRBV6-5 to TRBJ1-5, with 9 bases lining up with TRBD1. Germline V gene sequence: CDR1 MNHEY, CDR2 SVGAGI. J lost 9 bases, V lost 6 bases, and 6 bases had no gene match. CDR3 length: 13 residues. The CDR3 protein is CASSRDRALPQHF. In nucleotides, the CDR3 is TGTGCCAGCAGCCGGGACAGGGCGCTGCCCCAGCATTTT.

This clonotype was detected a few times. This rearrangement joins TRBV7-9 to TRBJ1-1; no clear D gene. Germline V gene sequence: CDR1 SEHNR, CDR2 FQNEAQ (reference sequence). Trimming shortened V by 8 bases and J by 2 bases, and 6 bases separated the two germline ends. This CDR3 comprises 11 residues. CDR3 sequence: CASRVNTEAFF. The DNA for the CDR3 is TGTGCCAGCCGGGTTAACACTGAAGCTTTCTTT.

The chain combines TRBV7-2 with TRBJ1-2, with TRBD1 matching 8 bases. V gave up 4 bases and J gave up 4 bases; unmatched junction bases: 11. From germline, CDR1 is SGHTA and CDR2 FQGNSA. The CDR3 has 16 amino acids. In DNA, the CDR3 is TGTGCCAGCAGCTCAAGACTAGGGCAGGGGGCCTATGGCTACACCTTC. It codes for CASSSRLGQGAYGYTF.

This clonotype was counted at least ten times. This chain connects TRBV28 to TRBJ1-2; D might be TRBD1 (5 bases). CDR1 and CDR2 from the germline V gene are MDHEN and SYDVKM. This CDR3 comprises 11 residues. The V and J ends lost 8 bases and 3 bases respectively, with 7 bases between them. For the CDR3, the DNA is TGTGCCAGCGGGACGGACTATGGCTACACCTTC. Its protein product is CASGTDYGYTF.

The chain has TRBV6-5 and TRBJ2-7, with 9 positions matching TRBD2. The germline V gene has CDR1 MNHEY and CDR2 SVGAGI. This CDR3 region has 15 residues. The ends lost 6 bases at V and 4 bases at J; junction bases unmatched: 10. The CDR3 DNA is TGTGCCAGCAGCCGTTTCGGCGGGGGGGCGTACGAGCAGTACGTC. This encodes CASSRFGGGAYEQYV.

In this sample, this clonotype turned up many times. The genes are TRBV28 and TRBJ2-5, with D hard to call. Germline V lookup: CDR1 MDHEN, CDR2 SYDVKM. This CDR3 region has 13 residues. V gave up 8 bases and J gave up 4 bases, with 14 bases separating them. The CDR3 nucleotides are TGTGCCAGCGGATCTGGCGCCTTAGAGACCCAGTACTTC. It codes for CASGSGALETQYF. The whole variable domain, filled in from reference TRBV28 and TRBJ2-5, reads DVKVTQSSRYLVKRTGEKVFLECVQDMDHENMFWYRQDPGLGLRLIYFSYDVKMKEKGDIPEGYSVSREKKERFSLILESASTNQTSMYLCASGSGALETQYFGPGTRLLVL.

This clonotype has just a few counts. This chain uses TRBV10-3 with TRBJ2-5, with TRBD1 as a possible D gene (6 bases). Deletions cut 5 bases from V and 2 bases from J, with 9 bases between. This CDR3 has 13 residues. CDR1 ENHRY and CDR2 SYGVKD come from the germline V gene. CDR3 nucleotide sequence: TGTGCCATCAGTCTGAGGGGGCAAGAGACCCAGTACTTC. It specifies CAISLRGQETQYF.

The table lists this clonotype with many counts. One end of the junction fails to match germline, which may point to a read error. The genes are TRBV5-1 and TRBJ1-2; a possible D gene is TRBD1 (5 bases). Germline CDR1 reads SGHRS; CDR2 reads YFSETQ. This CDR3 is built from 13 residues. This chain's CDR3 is CASSFGGGYGYTF. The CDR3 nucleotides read TGTGCCAGCAGCTTCGGGGGAGGCTATGGCTACACCTTC.

The CDR3 region is CAIHGARGDTQYF. CDR3 in DNA: TGTGCCATCCATGGCGCCCGAGGGGATACGCAGTATTTT. V and J are TRBV10-3 and TRBJ2-3; TRBD2 is a possible D gene (5 bases). In germline, CDR1 is ENHRY, CDR2 SYGVKD. V was pared by 8 bases and J by 6 bases, with 15 bases between. This CDR3 comprises 13 residues.

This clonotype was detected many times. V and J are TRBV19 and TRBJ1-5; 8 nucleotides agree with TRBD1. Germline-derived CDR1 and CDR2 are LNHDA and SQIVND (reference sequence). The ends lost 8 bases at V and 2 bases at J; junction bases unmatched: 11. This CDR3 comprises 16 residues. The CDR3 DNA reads TGTGCCAGTGACAGGGGCTCCGGACGGGGCAATCAGCCCCAGCATTTT. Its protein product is CASDRGSGRGNQPQHF.

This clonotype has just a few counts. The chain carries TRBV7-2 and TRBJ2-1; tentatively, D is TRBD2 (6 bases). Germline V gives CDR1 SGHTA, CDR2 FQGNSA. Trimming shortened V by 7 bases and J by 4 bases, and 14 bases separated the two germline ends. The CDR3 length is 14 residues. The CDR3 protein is CASTGGYGYNEQFF. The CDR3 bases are TGTGCCAGCACCGGAGGGTATGGGTACAATGAGCAGTTCTTC. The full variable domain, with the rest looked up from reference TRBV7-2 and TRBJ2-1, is GAGVSQSPSNKVTEKGKDVELRCDPISGHTALYWYRQSLGQGLEFLIYFQGNSAPDKSGLPSDRFSAERTGGSVSTLTIQRTQQEDSAVYLCASTGGYGYNEQFFGPGTRLTVL.

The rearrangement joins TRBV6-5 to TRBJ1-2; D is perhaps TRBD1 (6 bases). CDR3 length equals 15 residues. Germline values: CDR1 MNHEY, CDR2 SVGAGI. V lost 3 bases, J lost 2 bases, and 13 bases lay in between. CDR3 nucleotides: TGTGCCAGCAGTTATTTACAGGGAAGCAACTATGGCTACACCTTC. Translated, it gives CASSYLQGSNYGYTF.

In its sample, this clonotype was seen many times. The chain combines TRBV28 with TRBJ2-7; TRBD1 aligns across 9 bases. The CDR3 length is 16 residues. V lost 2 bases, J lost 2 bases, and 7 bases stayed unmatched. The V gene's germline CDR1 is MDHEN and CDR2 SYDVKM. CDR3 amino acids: CASSLRTGTGTYEQYF. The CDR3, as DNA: TGTGCCAGCAGTTTAAGGACCGGGACAGGGACCTACGAGCAGTACTTC.

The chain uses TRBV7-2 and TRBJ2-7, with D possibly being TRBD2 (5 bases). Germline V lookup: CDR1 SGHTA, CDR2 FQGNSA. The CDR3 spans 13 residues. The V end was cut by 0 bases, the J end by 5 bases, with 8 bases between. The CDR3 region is CASSLARTDEQYV. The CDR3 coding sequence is TGTGCCAGCAGCTTAGCGCGGACTGACGAGCAGTACGTC.